One T cell receptor (beta chain) is described in this entry. The sample holds many counts of this clonotype. The antigen it recognizes is unknown. No per-base quality is available; no much larger clone lies one base away. The source of the sample is a study of T cells in Graves' hyperthyroidism and ophthalmopathy (dated by TCRdb to 2018 to 2020). For context, the study as a whole: Peripheral blood samples were taken at initial diagnosis, before any treatment was given. To identify distinguishing TCR V-J signatures, a discovery cohort of around 98 patients was used, comprising 43 with Graves' ophthalmopathy and approximately 58 with stable Graves' hyperthyroidism. An independent validation cohort of under 20 hyperthyroidism patients and 17 patients who later progressed to ophthalmopathy tested prospective prediction of ophthalmopathy. The roughly 94 discovery patients were randomly split 7:3 into training and test sets. The study also compared thyroid tissue and blood T-cell repertoires from about 6 Graves' hyperthyroidism patients. Following sampling, methimazole starting at 30 mg daily was given to hyperthyroidism patients, and high-dose intravenous methylprednisolone was given to ophthalmopathy patients. The paper describes TCR Vbeta CDR3 sequencing of fewer than 150 peripheral blood samples, made up of under 50 ophthalmopathy patients, 70 to 75 hyperthyroidism patients and roughly 17 progressor patients.

The CDR3 runs 14 amino acids, cysteine and phenylalanine included. Here the CDR3 DNA is all that survives: 42 bases in frame from base 1. CDR1 and CDR2 are read off the germline V gene (reference sequence) as LGHDT and YNNKEL. Between the V and J ends, shortened by 0 bases and 8 bases respectively, the junction contains 13 bases. Amplification of TCR beta CDR3 regions was carried out from RNA transcripts. For the first round of RT-PCR on the TCR CDR3, the HTBI primer set was used together with the Qiagen OneStep RT-PCR kit. Libraries were constructed in a second round of multiplex PCR, after which size selection and purification were performed. Paired-end sequencing of the libraries was performed with 100 bp reads on an Illumina HiSeq2000. The authors' analysis ran thus. Raw data were processed with SOAPnuke, discarding reads with adapters, uncalled bases, mean Phred below 15, or no exact constant-primer or identifier match. High-quality paired reads were merged with COPE v1.2.5, and unique nucleotide sequences were defined as clonotypes. Clonotypes were aligned to IMGT TRBV, TRBD and TRBJ reference segments using MiTCR v1.1. Analysis was restricted to V-J combinations with a frequency above 0.0001, which covered 98% to 99.2% of repertoires. The TCS score was defined as F50 (clonal expansion) divided by E x V (chaos), with BLOSUM62-based TCRdist calculated between CDR3 peptides within each V-J. Welch's t-statistics and random forest reduced 500 to 550 V-J features to roughly 13, which were used in a naive Bayes classifier (R e1071). The raw public data were reprocessed by TCRdb itself: fastp quality trimming at Q25, MiXCR clonotype calling, in-frame beta chains only. Every entry covers one CDR3 protein and lists the most common genes and DNA from its rows. V and J calls and clone size were set by TCRdb, not the authors. The sample table holds hundreds of thousands of distinct CDR3 sequences, of which approximately 18% were seen once. The ten top clones hold around 17% of the sample.

The hyperthyroidism patients were between 18 and 65 years old and newly diagnosed, with a disease duration of less than 2 months. Exclusion was applied to patients with uncontrolled infections, other autoimmune diseases, pregnancy or lactation. Diagnoses relied on clinical symptoms, serum thyroxine and TRAb, thyroid ultrasound and orbital computed tomography. Blood from progressor patients was drawn when they were first diagnosed with hyperthyroidism, before any ophthalmopathy symptoms appeared. PBMCs were isolated from 7.5 to 10 ml of fresh peripheral blood by Ficoll-Paque density gradient centrifugation. Progressor patients were initially diagnosed with Graves' hyperthyroidism and developed ophthalmopathy during follow-up. Trizol reagent was used to extract total RNA, and RNA quality was then checked on an Agilent 2100 Bioanalyzer. The research as a whole found: Sample size was not statistically predetermined, and investigators were not blinded to group allocation. A 13 V-J signature model separated ophthalmopathy from stable hyperthyroidism, with just over 85% sensitivity and approximately 81% specificity in cross-validation and 80%/75% in testing. During validation, the model predicted progression to ophthalmopathy a median of about 6.5 months ahead of onset, with 60% to 71% sensitivity and around 72% specificity. Most expanded thyroid clonotypes (frequency above 0.001) were also detected in blood, a finding suggesting that blood repertoires may reflect thyroid immune responses.

This chain joins TRBV3-1 to TRBJ1-2, and perhaps TRBD1 as D gene, on 6 matching bases. Specimen: blood. This receptor was obtained from a woman in her fifties or sixties with Graves' hyperthyroidism that later progressed to Graves' ophthalmopathy. The bases are TGTGCCAGCAGCCAAGATTTGCAGGGGAAAGGCTACACCTTC. This encodes CASSQDLQGKGYTF.